This is a list of T cell receptor beta chains from one sample in a study of T cells expressing NK-cell markers. TCRdb reprocessed the 5' RACE reads and keeps a single row for each CDR3 protein, giving no DNA. Its listing shows a few hundred thousand distinct CDR3 sequences. The sample consisted of blood T cells: a sorted CD56 or NKG2C T cell subset, CD4+ or CD8+ T cells, or bulk PBMC T cells (not recorded which). The origin of the receptors is a man younger than 30 in good health. Both conserved end residues are part of each CDR3.

v_call: TRBV6-5
j_call: TRBJ1-1
cdr3_aa: CASSHGQGRDTEAFF

v_call: TRBV25-1
j_call: TRBJ1-6
cdr3_aa: CASYKGGSPLHF

v_call: TRBV19
j_call: TRBJ2-2
cdr3_aa: CAITGLAGELFF

v_call: TRBV20-1
j_call: TRBJ2-3
cdr3_aa: CSAAGLVGRVTDTQYF

v_call: TRBV4-3
j_call: TRBJ2-2
cdr3_aa: CASSQELAGTGELFF

v_call: TRBV19
j_call: TRBJ2-2
cdr3_aa: CASSPGGPMDTGELFF

v_call: TRBV27
j_call: TRBJ2-7
cdr3_aa: CASSTSAGTSGQTSYEQYF

v_call: TRBV20-1
j_call: TRBJ2-1
cdr3_aa: CSASRPAGEQFF

v_call: TRBV5-1
j_call: TRBJ1-2
cdr3_aa: CASSLSSQGAGGYTF

v_call: TRBV19
j_call: TRBJ2-7
cdr3_aa: CASRGAVYYEQYF

v_call: TRBV18
j_call: TRBJ2-3
cdr3_aa: CASSPFVGDTQYF

v_call: TRBV5-4
j_call: TRBJ1-3
cdr3_aa: CASSQDRSGNTIYF

v_call: TRBV19
j_call: TRBJ2-5
cdr3_aa: CASSIWTGREETQYF

v_call: TRBV6-1
j_call: TRBJ1-2
cdr3_aa: CASSQSLGVGYTF

v_call: TRBV10-3
j_call: TRBJ1-3
cdr3_aa: CAARERDTIYF

v_call: TRBV27
j_call: TRBJ1-2
cdr3_aa: CASSSRPDSSYGYTF

v_call: TRBV3-1
j_call: TRBJ2-7
cdr3_aa: CASSQDLATYEQYF

v_call: TRBV5-1
j_call: TRBJ2-4
cdr3_aa: CASSGGTGKIQYF

v_call: TRBV7-8
j_call: TRBJ2-2
cdr3_aa: CASSPAGTGSTGELFF

v_call: TRBV12-3/TRBV12-4
j_call: TRBJ2-5
cdr3_aa: CASSLNRGSQETQYF

v_call: TRBV7-8
j_call: TRBJ1-4
cdr3_aa: CASSPLDRVGEKLFF

v_call: TRBV7-6
j_call: TRBJ2-6
cdr3_aa: CASSLVGAGGSSGANVLTF

v_call: TRBV5-1
j_call: TRBJ2-7
cdr3_aa: CASSLAARTYEQYF

v_call: TRBV12-3/TRBV12-4
j_call: TRBJ2-3
cdr3_aa: CASREPGTALSTDTQYF

v_call: TRBV4-1
j_call: TRBJ2-1
cdr3_aa: CASSQDPQLAGLYNEQFF

v_call: TRBV5-1
j_call: TRBJ2-3
cdr3_aa: CASSMGLSDTQYF

v_call: TRBV20-1
j_call: TRBJ1-5
cdr3_aa: CSAKAPLRTQYQPQHF

v_call: TRBV12-3/TRBV12-4
j_call: TRBJ1-1
cdr3_aa: CASNRRGTAEAFF